These 10 T cell receptor beta chains were all obtained from the same sample, sequenced in a study of T cell responses to AZD1222 COVID-19 vaccine. TCRdb keeps only in-frame clones here, not all; method: immunoSEQ multiplex PCR. This sample has fewer than 120,000 clones, with about 85% found just once. Here the sequenced sample was peripheral blood, taken on day 0 of AZD1222 vaccination. Receptors were obtained from an adult in good health.

The chain links TRBV18 to TRBJ1-4, with 7 bases identical to TRBD1. CDR3 length equals 13 residues. The V gene end was trimmed by 3 bases and the J gene end by 5 bases; junction bases not matched to a gene: 0. Germline lookup yields CDR1 KGHSH and CDR2 LQKENI. The CDR3 protein is CASSPTGNEKLFF. DNA of the CDR3: TGTGCCAGCTCACCGACAGGGAATGAAAAACTGTTTTTT.

The chain is built from TRBV11-2 and TRBJ1-6, with D perhaps matching TRBD1 (5 bases). Deletions cut 2 bases from V and 4 bases from J, with 6 bases between. This CDR3 spans 14 amino acids. CDR1 is SGHAT and CDR2 is FQNNGV in the germline V gene. The DNA for the CDR3 is TGTGCCAGCAGCTTAACAGGTTATAATTCACCCCTCCACTTT. This codes for CASSLTGYNSPLHF.

The sample holds a few counts of this clone. The V and J genes are TRBV7-2 and TRBJ2-7; D might be TRBD1 (5 bases). Germline CDR1 SGHTA, CDR2 FQGNSA. V lost 1 base to trimming and J lost 2 bases, with 12 bases between them. The CDR3 has 15 amino acids. CDR3 coding DNA: TGTGCCAGCAGCTTAGGTAGCAGGGCCACCTACGAGCAGTACTTC. It specifies CASSLGSRATYEQYF.

The chain recombines TRBV5-5 with TRBJ2-7; D gene uncertain. Trimming stripped 0 bases from V and 0 bases from J, with 10 bases between. Per germline, CDR1 SGHKS and CDR2 YYEKEE (reference sequence). The CDR3 totals 15 residues. The DNA for the CDR3 is TGTGCCAGCAGCTTGGGCCCCTCCAGCTCCTACGAGCAGTACTTC. This encodes CASSLGPSSSYEQYF.

The V gene is TRBV4-2, the J gene TRBJ1-2; no clear D gene. The V end was cut by 0 bases, the J end by 4 bases, with 3 bases between. The germline gives CDR1 LGHNA, CDR2 YNFKEQ. The CDR3 loop spans 12 amino acids. CDR3 in DNA: TGTGCCAGCAGCCAAGAGACCTATGGCTACACCTTC. It translates to CASSQETYGYTF.

This clone occurred a few times. The rearrangement links TRBV14 to TRBJ2-5, with D uncertain. The germline V and J ends were trimmed by 0 bases and 2 bases, with 13 bases remaining between them. The CDR3 loop spans 16 amino acids. Germline V gene data show CDR1 as SGHDN and CDR2 as FVKESK. CDR3 protein: CASSQDLGQIQETQYF. The CDR3 DNA reads as TGTGCCAGCAGCCAAGATCTCGGGCAGATTCAAGAGACCCAGTACTTC. The whole variable domain, filled in from reference TRBV14 and TRBJ2-5, reads EAGVTQFPSHSVIEKGQTVTLRCDPISGHDNLYWYRRVMGKEIKFLLHFVKESKQDESGMPNNRFLAERTGGTYSTLKVQPAELEDSGVYFCASSQDLGQIQETQYFGPGTRLLVL.

CDR3 amino acids: CASSLSSGGAYGANVLTF. In nucleotides, the CDR3 is TGTGCCAGCAGCCTTTCCAGCGGGGGGGCATATGGGGCCAACGTCCTGACTTTC. V and J are TRBV3-1 (or the pseudogene TRBV3-2) and TRBJ2-6; 10 nucleotides line up with TRBD2. From germline, CDR1 is LGHDT and CDR2 YNNKEL (reference sequence). This CDR3 is built from 18 residues. V shed 4 bases, J shed 3 bases, and the junction held 9 bases outside the gene matches.

The chain employs TRBV13 and TRBJ1-3; D call uncertain. CDR3 length equals 17 residues. Trimming cost V 3 bases and J 0 bases, with 15 bases left between them. CDR1 PRHDT and CDR2 FYEKMQ come from the germline V gene (reference sequence). The chain's CDR3 is CASSFLGSGSSGNTIYF. The CDR3 nucleotides read TGTGCCAGCAGCTTTTTAGGGTCTGGGAGCTCTGGAAACACCATATATTTT.

This chain joins TRBV6-5 and TRBJ1-1; TRBD1 matches at 7 bases. After removal of 5 bases from V and 3 bases from J, the junction contained 6 bases not matched to a gene. The length of the CDR3 is 14 residues. Germline V gene data show CDR1 as MNHEY and CDR2 as SVGAGI. In nucleotides, the CDR3 is TGTGCCAGCAGTCCCCGGGACAGCCACACTGAAGCTTTCTTT. It specifies CASSPRDSHTEAFF.

The rearrangement joins TRBV14 to TRBJ1-6; tentative D call: TRBD1 (5 bases). With 4 bases removed from V and 8 bases from J, the gap between germline ends came to 15 bases. There are 15 residues in the CDR3. Germline CDR1 and CDR2: SGHDN and FVKESK. In DNA, the CDR3 is TGTGCCAGCAGCCCTTCGGGGCAGGGCTATTCACCCCTCCACTTT. Translation: CASSPSGQGYSPLHF.